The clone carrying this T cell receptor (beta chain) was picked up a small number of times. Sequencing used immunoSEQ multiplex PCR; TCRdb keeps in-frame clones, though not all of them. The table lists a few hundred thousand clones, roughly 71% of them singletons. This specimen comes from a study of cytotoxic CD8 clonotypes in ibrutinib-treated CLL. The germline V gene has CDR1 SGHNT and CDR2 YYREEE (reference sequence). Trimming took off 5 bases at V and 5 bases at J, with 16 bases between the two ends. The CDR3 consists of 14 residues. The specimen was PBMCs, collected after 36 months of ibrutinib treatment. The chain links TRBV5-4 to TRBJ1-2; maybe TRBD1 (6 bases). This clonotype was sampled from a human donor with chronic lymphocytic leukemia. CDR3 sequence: CASRFLTGPYGYTF. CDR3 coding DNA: TGTGCCAGCAGATTCCTGACAGGACCTTATGGCTACACCTTC.